These T cell receptor beta chains were read from a single sample in a study of T cell repertoires in cytomegalovirus infection. These TCRs' antigens remain unknown. MiXCR was run by TCRdb on the reads, yielding one entry per CDR3 protein. The data contain about 340,000 distinct CDR3 sequences, 25% to 35% of them singletons. The sequences come from cultured PBMCs, collected from culture after CMV antigen stimulation. These TCRs come from a human donor in good health (CMV status not recorded). Some clones in this sample may be carry-over from other donors' samples. Both conserved end residues are part of each CDR3. The D gene is left open where the match is weak. Expanded clones get a size class; other rows say once, few or many, or leave the size out.

>TRBJ1-6|TRBV11-1|-|few
CASSLGDGNSPLHF
TGTGCCAGCAGCCTGGGGGACGGAAATTCACCCCTCCACTTT
>TRBJ1-5|TRBV6-6|-|many
CASSYQNQPQHF
TGTGCCAGCAGTTATCAAAATCAGCCCCAGCATTTT
>TRBJ2-5|TRBV7-9|-|few
CASTPRGAETQYF
TGTGCCAGCACCCCGCGAGGGGCCGAGACCCAGTACTTC
>TRBJ1-2|TRBV28|TRBD1|few
CASSFPPGTGGDYGYTF
TGTGCCAGCAGTTTCCCCCCCGGGACAGGGGGCGACTATGGCTACACCTTC
>TRBJ1-3|TRBV7-4|-|-
CASSPTITGDSGNTIYF
TGTGCCAGCAGCCCTACTATTACAGGCGACTCTGGAAACACCATATATTTT
>TRBJ1-2|TRBV28|-|many
CASRQLTYGYTF
TGTGCCAGCCGACAGTTAACCTATGGCTACACCTTC
>TRBJ1-5|TRBV10-3|-|-
CAISESTGARQPQHF
TGTGCCATCAGTGAGTCCACGGGGGCGAGGCAGCCCCAGCATTTT
>TRBJ1-2|TRBV15|-|many
CATSREAGRTSGYTF
TGTGCCACCAGCAGAGAGGCAGGCCGGACTAGTGGCTACACCTTC
>TRBJ1-1|TRBV12-3/TRBV12-4|-|many
CASSLATENTEAFF
TGTGCCAGCAGTTTAGCCACAGAGAACACTGAAGCTTTCTTT
>TRBJ1-2|TRBV7-2|-|many
CASSLEQNSYGYTF
TGTGCCAGCAGCTTAGAACAGAACTCCTATGGCTACACCTTC
>TRBJ2-5|TRBV28|-|-
CASSLAGKETQYF
TGTGCCAGCAGCCTCGCGGGGAAGGAGACCCAGTACTTC
>TRBJ1-1|TRBV2|TRBD1|-
CASSERGTGTKEAFF
TGTGCCAGCAGTGAACGAGGGACAGGGACCAAGGAAGCTTTCTTT
>TRBJ2-3|TRBV27|-|few
CASSPRGRPDTQYF
TGTGCCAGCAGTCCCCGCGGGCGTCCAGATACGCAGTATTTT
>TRBJ1-5|TRBV28|-|-
CASSWSGNQPQHF
TGTGCCAGCAGTTGGAGTGGCAATCAGCCCCAGCATTTT
>TRBJ1-1|TRBV11-1|-|few
CASSLMILNTEAFF
TGTGCCAGCAGTCTTATGATCCTTAACACTGAAGCTTTCTTT
>TRBJ2-7|TRBV6-6|-|few
CASSYSGPLREQYF
TGTGCCAGCAGTTACTCGGGTCCACTCCGGGAGCAGTACTTC
>TRBJ2-7|TRBV3-1|TRBD2|once
CASSKTLAGGPGDEQYF
TGTGCCAGCAGTAAGACACTAGCGGGAGGGCCGGGGGACGAGCAGTACTTC
>TRBJ1-1|TRBV18|-|-
CASSPSSGDLSTEAFF
TGTGCCAGCTCACCTTCCAGTGGGGATTTGAGTACTGAAGCTTTCTTT
>TRBJ2-1|TRBV12-3/TRBV12-4|TRBD1|-
CANSFGTGPNNEQFF
TGTGCCAACAGTTTTGGGACAGGGCCCAACAATGAGCAGTTCTTC
>TRBJ2-5|TRBV7-9|-|-
CASSPLERTAEETQYF
TGTGCCAGCAGCCCCCTCGAAAGGACAGCGGAAGAGACCCAGTACTTC
>TRBJ1-2|TRBV7-6|TRBD1|-
CASSSPDRDSYTF
TGTGCCAGCAGCTCGCCCGACAGGGACAGCTACACCTTC
>TRBJ2-7|TRBV3-1|-|few
CASSQSGHNRQYF
TGTGCCAGCAGCCAAAGTGGGCATAACCGTCAGTACTTC
>TRBJ1-5|TRBV29-1|-|many
CNQAGQGCQPQHF
TGCAACCAAGCCGGGCAGGGATGTCAGCCCCAGCATTTT
>TRBJ1-1|TRBV11-2|-|-
CASSRGVGGLSVEAFF
TGTGCCAGCAGCCGGGGGGTAGGGGGGCTAAGTGTGGAAGCTTTCTTT
>TRBJ2-7|TRBV5-3|TRBD1|few
CASSYTGTGNEQYF
TGTGCCAGCAGTTACACCGGGACAGGGAACGAGCAGTACTTC
>TRBJ2-7|TRBV2|TRBD1|few
CASSGGTGGLAGYYEQYF
TGTGCCAGCTCGGGGGGGACAGGGGGCCTTGCGGGGTACTACGAGCAGTACTTC
>TRBJ1-2|TRBV19|-|once
CASSKSNYGYTF
TGTGCCAGTAGTAAATCTAACTATGGCTACACCTTC
>TRBJ1-1|TRBV4-1|TRBD1|few
CASSQDARRGQTEAFF
TGCGCCAGCAGCCAAGATGCGAGGAGGGGGCAAACTGAAGCTTTCTTT
>TRBJ2-1|TRBV7-3|-|-
CASSLTSGLVNEQFF
TGTGCCAGCAGCTTAACTTCAGGCTTAGTTAATGAGCAGTTCTTC
>TRBJ1-1|TRBV12-3/TRBV12-4|TRBD1|-
CASSSRDRGPEAFF
TGTGCCAGCAGTTCGAGGGACAGGGGACCTGAAGCTTTCTTT
>TRBJ1-3|TRBV7-8|-|-
CASSLGHSGGNTIYF
TGTGCCAGCAGCTTAGGTCACAGTGGCGGAAACACCATATATTTT
>TRBJ2-1|TRBV6-1|TRBD1|-
CASSEKPGQGFF
TGTGCCAGCAGTGAAAAACCGGGACAGGGGTTCTTC
>TRBJ2-1|TRBV10-3|-|-
CAISESGPYNEQFF
TGTGCCATCAGTGAGTCCGGCCCGTACAATGAGCAGTTCTTC
>TRBJ1-3|TRBV18|-|-
CASSPRKGDFGGNTIYF
TGTGCCAGCTCACCAAGGAAAGGAGATTTTGGAGGAAACACCATATATTTT
>TRBJ2-2|TRBV18|-|few
CASSPGGQTNTGELFF
TGTGCCAGCTCACCGGGGGGACAAACGAACACCGGGGAGCTGTTTTTT
>TRBJ1-4|TRBV7-9|TRBD1|-
CASSSGTGEGEKLFF
TGTGCCAGCAGCTCTGGGACAGGGGAGGGAGAAAAATTGTTTTTT
>TRBJ1-4|TRBV12-3/TRBV12-4|-|few
CASRGGTQGTEKLFF
TGTGCCAGCAGAGGAGGTACGCAGGGAACTGAAAAACTGTTTTTT
>TRBJ1-3|TRBV9|-|many
CASSSGSANSGNTIYF
TGTGCCAGCAGCTCAGGATCGGCAAATTCTGGAAACACCATATATTTT
>TRBJ2-1|TRBV11-2|TRBD1|-
CASSFRQGIEQFF
TGTGCCAGCAGCTTCAGACAGGGGATTGAGCAGTTCTTC
>TRBJ2-1|TRBV5-1|-|few
CASSIQPGPSRGEQFF
TGCGCCAGCAGCATCCAACCGGGTCCTAGCCGCGGGGAGCAGTTCTTC
>TRBJ2-5|TRBV6-5|TRBD1|-
CASSSGSTGGIETQYF
TGTGCCAGCAGTTCCGGATCAACAGGGGGTATCGAGACCCAGTACTTC
>TRBJ1-1|TRBV10-3|-|few
CAISGDIFFMNTEAFF
TGTGCCATCAGTGGGGACATTTTCTTTATGAACACTGAAGCTTTCTTT
>TRBJ2-1|TRBV12-3/TRBV12-4|-|-
CASSLEPGSHNEQFF
TGTGCCAGCAGTTTAGAGCCAGGTAGTCACAATGAGCAGTTCTTC
>TRBJ2-7|TRBV10-3|-|-
CAISEPAGSSYEQYF
TGTGCCATCAGTGAGCCGGCAGGGAGCTCCTACGAGCAGTACTTC
>TRBJ2-5|TRBV20-1|-|few
CSAGGPGVMGEETQYF
TGCAGTGCTGGGGGGCCGGGAGTGATGGGGGAAGAGACCCAGTACTTC
>TRBJ2-7|TRBV6-6|TRBD1|-
CASRDRAPKTYEQYF
TGTGCCAGCAGGGACAGGGCCCCCAAAACCTACGAGCAGTACTTC
>TRBJ2-7|TRBV19|TRBD2|few
CASSPLAGLSYEQYF
TGTGCCAGTAGTCCGCTAGCGGGTCTCTCCTACGAGCAGTACTTC
>TRBJ2-1|TRBV7-3|-|few
CASSLQRQNEQFF
TGTGCCAGCAGCTTACAGCGGCAGAATGAGCAGTTCTTC